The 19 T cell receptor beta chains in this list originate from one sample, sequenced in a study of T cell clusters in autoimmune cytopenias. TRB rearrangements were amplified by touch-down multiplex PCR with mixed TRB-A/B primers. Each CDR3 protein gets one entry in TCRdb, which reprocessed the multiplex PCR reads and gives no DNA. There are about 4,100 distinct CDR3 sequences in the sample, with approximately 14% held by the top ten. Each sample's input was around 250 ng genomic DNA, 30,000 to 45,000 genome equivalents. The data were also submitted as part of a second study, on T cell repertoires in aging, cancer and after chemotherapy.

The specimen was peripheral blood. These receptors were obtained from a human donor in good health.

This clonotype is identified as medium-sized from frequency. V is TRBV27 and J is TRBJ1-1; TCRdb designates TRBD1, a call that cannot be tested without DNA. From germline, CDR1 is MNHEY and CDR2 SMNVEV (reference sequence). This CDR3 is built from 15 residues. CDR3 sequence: CASSLSQGTNTEAFF.

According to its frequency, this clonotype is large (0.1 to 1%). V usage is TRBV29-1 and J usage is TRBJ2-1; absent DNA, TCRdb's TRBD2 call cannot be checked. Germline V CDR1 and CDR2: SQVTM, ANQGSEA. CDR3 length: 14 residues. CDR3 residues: CSVPGPRSYNEQFF.

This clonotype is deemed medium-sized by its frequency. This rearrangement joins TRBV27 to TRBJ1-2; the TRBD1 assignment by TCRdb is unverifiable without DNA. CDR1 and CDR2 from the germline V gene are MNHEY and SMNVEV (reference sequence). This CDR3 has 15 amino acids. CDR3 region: CASSAYLQGAYGYTF.

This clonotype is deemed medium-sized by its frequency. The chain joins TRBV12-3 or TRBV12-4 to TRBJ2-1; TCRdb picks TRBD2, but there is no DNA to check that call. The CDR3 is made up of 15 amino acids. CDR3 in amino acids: CASSLLGLAGDEQFF.

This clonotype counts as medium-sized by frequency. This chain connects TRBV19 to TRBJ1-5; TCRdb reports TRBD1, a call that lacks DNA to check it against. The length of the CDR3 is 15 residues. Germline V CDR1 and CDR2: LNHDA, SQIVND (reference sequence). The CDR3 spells CASSIQQGSNQPQHF.

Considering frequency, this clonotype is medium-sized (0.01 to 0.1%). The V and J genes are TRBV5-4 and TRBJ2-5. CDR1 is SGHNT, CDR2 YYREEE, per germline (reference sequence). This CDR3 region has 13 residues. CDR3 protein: CASSFRDQETQYF.

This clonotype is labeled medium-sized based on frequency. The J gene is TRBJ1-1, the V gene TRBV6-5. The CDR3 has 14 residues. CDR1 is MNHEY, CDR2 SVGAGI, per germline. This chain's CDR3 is CASSYRRENTEAFF.

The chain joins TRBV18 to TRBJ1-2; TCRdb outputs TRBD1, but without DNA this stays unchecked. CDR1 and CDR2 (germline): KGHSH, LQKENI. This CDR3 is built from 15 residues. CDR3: CASSPGATHNYGYTF.

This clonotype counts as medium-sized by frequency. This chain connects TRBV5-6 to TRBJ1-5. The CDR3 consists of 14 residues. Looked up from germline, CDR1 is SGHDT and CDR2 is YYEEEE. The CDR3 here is CASSLVGNNQPQHF. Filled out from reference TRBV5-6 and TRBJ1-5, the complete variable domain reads DAGVTQSPTHLIKTRGQQVTLRCSPKSGHDTVSWYQQALGQGPQFIFQYYEEEERQRGNFPDRFSGHQFPNYSSELNVNALLLGDSALYLCASSLVGNNQPQHFGDGTRLSIL.

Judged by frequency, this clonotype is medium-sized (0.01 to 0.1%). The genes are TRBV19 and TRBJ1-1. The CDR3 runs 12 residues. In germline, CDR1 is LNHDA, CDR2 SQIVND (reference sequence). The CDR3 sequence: CAIRHSNTEAFF.

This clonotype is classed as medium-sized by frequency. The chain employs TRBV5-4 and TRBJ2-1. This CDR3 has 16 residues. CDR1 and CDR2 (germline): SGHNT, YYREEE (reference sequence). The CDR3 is CASSLAQRGLHNEQFF.

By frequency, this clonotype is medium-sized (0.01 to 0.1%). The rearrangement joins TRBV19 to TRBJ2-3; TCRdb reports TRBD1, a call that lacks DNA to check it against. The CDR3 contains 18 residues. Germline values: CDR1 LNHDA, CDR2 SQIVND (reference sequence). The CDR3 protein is CASRRGSGGLGSTDTQYF.

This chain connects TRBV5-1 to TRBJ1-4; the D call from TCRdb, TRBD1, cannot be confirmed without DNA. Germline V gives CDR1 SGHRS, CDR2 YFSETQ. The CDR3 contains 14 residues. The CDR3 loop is CASSLDRGREKLFF.

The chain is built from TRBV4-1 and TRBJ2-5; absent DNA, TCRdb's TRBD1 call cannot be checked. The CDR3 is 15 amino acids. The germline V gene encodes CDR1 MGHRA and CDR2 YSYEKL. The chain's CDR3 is CASSQGPRESETQYF.

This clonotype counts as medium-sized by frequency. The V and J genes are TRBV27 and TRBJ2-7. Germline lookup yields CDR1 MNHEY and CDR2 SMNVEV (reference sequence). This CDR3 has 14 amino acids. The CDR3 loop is CASSLIMGTYEQYF.

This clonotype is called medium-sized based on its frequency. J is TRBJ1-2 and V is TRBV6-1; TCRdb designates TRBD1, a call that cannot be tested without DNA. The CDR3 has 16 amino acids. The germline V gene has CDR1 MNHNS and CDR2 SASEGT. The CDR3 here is CASMGQGAGLLYGYTF.

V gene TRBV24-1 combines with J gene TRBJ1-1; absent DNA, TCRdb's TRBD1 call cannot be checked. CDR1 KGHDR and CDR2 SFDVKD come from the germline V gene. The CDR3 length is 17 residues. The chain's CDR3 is CATSEQRQGLGNTEAFF.

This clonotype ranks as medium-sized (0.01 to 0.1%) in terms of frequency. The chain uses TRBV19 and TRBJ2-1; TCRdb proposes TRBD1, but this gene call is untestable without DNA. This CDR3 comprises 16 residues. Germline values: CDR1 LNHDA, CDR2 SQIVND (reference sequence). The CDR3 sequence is CASSWGAVRSYNEQFF.

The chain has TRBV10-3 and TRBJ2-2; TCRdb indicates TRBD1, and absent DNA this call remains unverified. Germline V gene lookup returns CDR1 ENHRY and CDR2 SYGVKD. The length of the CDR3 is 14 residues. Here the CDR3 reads CAISEEGETGELFF.